This entry lists 12 T cell receptor beta chains sequenced from one sample in a study of T-cell memory formation after mild COVID-19. TCRdb recomputed calls from the 5' RACE reads with MiXCR, one row per CDR3 protein. The sample has 250,000 or so distinct CDR3 sequences, roughly 9.4% seen once. Sequencing was carried out using PBMCs or a T cell subset sorted from them (not recorded which). The source is a man between 18 and 35 years old who had mild COVID-19 (a few samples of this study predate the infection). Cell type and time point are not known.

This clonotype has ten or more counts. The chain has TRBV6-5 and TRBJ2-7; tentatively, D is TRBD1 (6 bases). CDR1 MNHEY and CDR2 SVGAGI come from the germline V gene. Trimming cost V 5 bases and J 5 bases, with 13 bases left between them. There are 13 residues in the CDR3. The CDR3 spells CASSRAGVHEQYF. The CDR3 DNA reads TGTGCCAGCAGTCGCGCAGGGGTCCACGAGCAGTACTTC.

This clonotype occurred a few times. The chain combines TRBV18 with TRBJ1-3; 9 bases fit TRBD1. V was clipped by 5 bases and J by 5 bases; unmatched bases: 4. Germline V gene data show CDR1 as KGHSH and CDR2 as LQKENI. The CDR3 extends over 14 amino acids. In DNA form, the CDR3 reads TGTGCCAGCTCATCCGGGACAGGGAGAAACACCATATATTTT. It specifies CASSSGTGRNTIYF.

Ten or more counts support this clonotype. V gene TRBV5-1 combines with J gene TRBJ2-3, with D unresolved. Germline CDR1 and CDR2: SGHRS and YFSETQ. Trimming took off 3 bases at V and 7 bases at J, with 9 bases between the two ends. The CDR3 has 12 residues. CDR3 loop: CASSSQGNTQYF. The DNA for the CDR3 is TGCGCCAGCAGCTCCCAAGGCAATACGCAGTATTTT.

The chain links TRBV12-3 or TRBV12-4 to TRBJ1-5, with a weak D call TRBD1 (5 bases). Between the trimmed V and J ends, which lost 1 base and 4 bases, there was a span of 8 bases. This CDR3 is 14 amino acids long. CDR3 DNA: TGTGCCAGCAGTTTAGTGGGACGAAATCAGCCCCAGCATTTT. Its translation: CASSLVGRNQPQHF.

This clonotype was seen at least ten times. The gene calls are TRBV5-1 and TRBJ1-1, with D maybe TRBD1 (5 bases). The germline V and J ends were trimmed by 1 base and 0 bases, with 16 bases remaining between them. The CDR3 spans 17 residues. Germline CDR1 SGHRS, CDR2 YFSETQ. This chain's CDR3 is CASSLIGLGAMNTEAFF. CDR3 bases: TGCGCCAGCAGCTTGATAGGGCTCGGGGCCATGAACACTGAAGCTTTCTTT.

This chain connects TRBV20-1 to TRBJ2-5, with 8 bases that match TRBD2. The CDR3 sequence is 14 residues long. With 6 bases clipped from V and 1 base from J, the junction kept 7 bases outside the gene matches. Looked up from germline, CDR1 is DFQATT and CDR2 is SNEGSKA (reference sequence). CDR3 coding DNA: TGCAGTGCAGGCCGGGGGGGCCCCCAAGAGACCCAGTACTTC. Protein sequence: CSAGRGGPQETQYF.

The table lists this clonotype with a few counts. This rearrangement joins TRBV4-3 to TRBJ2-5, with TRBD2 matching 11 bases. The germline gives CDR1 LGHNA, CDR2 YSLEER. The junction had 6 bases not matched to a gene; V was cut back by 3 bases and J by 9 bases. CDR3 length equals 14 residues. The DNA of the CDR3 is TGCGCCAGCAGCCAGGATAGCGGGGGGGTGGCCCAGTACTTC. Amino acid sequence: CASSQDSGGVAQYF.

This clonotype has a count of ten or more. The chain is built from TRBV20-1 and TRBJ2-3, with 13 bases aligning to TRBD2. J lost 0 bases, V lost 6 bases, and 9 bases had no gene match. The germline CDR1 and CDR2 sequences are DFQATT and SNEGSKA (reference sequence). This CDR3 is 17 amino acids long. CDR3 sequence (DNA): TGCAGTGCAACCACTAGCGGGGGGGACGCTAGCACAGATACGCAGTATTTT. This gives the protein CSATTSGGDASTDTQYF.

The gene calls are TRBV6-6 and TRBJ2-3; D remains unclear. The V end was cut by 2 bases, the J end by 2 bases, with 8 bases between. The CDR3 sequence is 14 residues long. CDR1 MNHNY and CDR2 SVGAGI come from the germline V gene (reference sequence). CDR3 DNA sequence: TGTGCCAGCAGTTACATCGACAACACAGATACGCAGTATTTT. Translation gives CASSYIDNTDTQYF.

The chain links TRBV5-4 to TRBJ1-2; TRBD1 matches at 8 bases. Germline V gives CDR1 SGHNT, CDR2 YYREEE (reference sequence). Losses at the gene ends were 3 bases for V and 5 bases for J; bases not matched to a gene: 6. CDR3 length equals 14 residues. CDR3 sequence: CASSWDRSWYGYTF. The CDR3 bases are TGTGCCAGCAGCTGGGACAGGAGTTGGTATGGCTACACCTTC.

This clonotype occurred a few times. This chain links TRBV5-1 with TRBJ2-1; no clear D gene. The V gene's germline CDR1 is SGHRS and CDR2 YFSETQ. The ends were cut back, 4 bases at V and 10 bases at J, with 9 bases in the middle. CDR3 size: 11 residues. CDR3 residues: CASSSAREQFF. In DNA, the CDR3 is TGCGCCAGCAGCAGCGCCCGCGAGCAGTTCTTC.

This clonotype was observed a handful of times. The chain employs TRBV5-1 and TRBJ2-5; possible D gene TRBD1, 6 bases. V lost 2 bases to trimming and J lost 5 bases, with 16 bases between them. Germline assignment: CDR1 SGHRS and CDR2 YFSETQ. The CDR3 extends over 15 amino acids. The CDR3 sequence is CASSLGSQRGETQYF. CDR3 DNA sequence: TGCGCCAGCAGCTTAGGTAGCCAGAGGGGGGAGACCCAGTACTTC. The whole variable domain, filled in from reference TRBV5-1 and TRBJ2-5, reads KAGVTQTPRYLIKTRGQQVTLSCSPISGHRSVSWYQQTPGQGLQFLFEYFSETQRNKGNFPGRFSGRQFSNSRSEMNVSTLELGDSALYLCASSLGSQRGETQYFGPGTRLLVL.